The TCR beta chain under discussion was sequenced for a study of CD8 T cells in Susac syndrome. This CDR3 is 15 amino acids long. The V gene end was trimmed by 3 bases and the J gene end by 5 bases; junction bases not matched to a gene: 5. CDR1 and CDR2 (germline): KGHDR, SFDVKD. The table lists this clonotype with a few counts. The authors reverse transcribed roughly 0.5 to 1 ug RNA with random hexamers. TCRdb reprocessed the immunoSEQ multiplex PCR reads with MiXCR, giving one entry per CDR3 protein. Here the sample spans almost 450,000 distinct CDR3 sequences, 85% being singletons. Sequencing of TCR beta was carried out in blood CD8+ and CD4+ T cells. FACS enriched CD8+ TEMRA cells, while bulk CD8+ and CD4+ were negatively isolated.

This chain uses TRBV24-1 with TRBJ2-7, with TRBD1 matching over 11 bases. The receptor's source is a human donor with multiple sclerosis. Sequenced sample: CD8+ T cells from PBMCs. Written as DNA, the CDR3 is TGTGCCACCAGTGATCCCCGGGACAGGGGGAACGAGCAGTACTTC. This gives the protein CATSDPRDRGNEQYF.